What follows is one T cell receptor (beta chain) and its context. No antigen is known for it. The sample comes from a study of shared clonotypes between healthy human individuals. Terminally differentiated effector memory CD45RA+ cells were excluded by CCR7 positive selection of CD45RO-negative cells. Genomic DNA of every subset was divided equally among multiple immunoSEQ plates. Assay: immunoSEQ multiplex PCR; the TCRdb copy retains only in-frame clones and omits some. The sample consists of about 2.1 million clones, just under 95% of them appearing once. Germline values: CDR1 DFQATT, CDR2 SNEGSKA (reference sequence). V lost 7 bases and J lost 1, with 5 bases in between. The CDR3 loop spans 11 amino acids. Study conclusions and caveats: The naive CD4 repertoires of several donors were compared, and around 4.7% of clonotypes were shared. The authors sampled blood alone, and tissue repertoires likely differ.

Sequencing was performed on naive CD8+ T cells from PBMCs. V and J are TRBV20-1 and TRBJ2-4; D possibly corresponds to TRBD2 (5 bases). The receptor was isolated from a man between 18 and 35 years old in good health. Some clones in this sample may be carry-over from other donors' samples. The chain's CDR3 is CSGGAKNIQYF. In DNA, the CDR3 is TGCAGTGGCGGGGCCAAAAACATTCAGTACTTC.